This T cell receptor (beta chain) was sequenced in a study of T cell responses to AZD1222 COVID-19 vaccine. Study-level results: The sample set comprised mostly white British donors with more females, and clonal diversity was possibly underestimated. At study baseline, merely more than 5 AZD1222 recipients were seropositive.

TCRdb keeps only in-frame clones here, not all; method: immunoSEQ multiplex PCR. The top ten hold around 1.9% of the sample, which has more than 100,000 clones, around 92% seen once. Trimming stripped 2 bases from V and 5 bases from J, with 9 bases between. Germline loops: CDR1 MNHEY, CDR2 SVGAGI. The CDR3 consists of 13 residues. Comments on this clone: The antigen is not known.

Whether given at about 4 or about 12 weeks, second doses were pooled. This TCR came from an adult who received the AZD1222 COVID-19 vaccine. Sequencing was performed on peripheral blood, taken 28 days after the second AZD1222 dose. J is TRBJ1-1 and V is TRBV6-5, with D maybe TRBD1 (5 bases). CDR3 sequence (DNA): TGTGCCAGCAGTTACATGGCAGGGACTGAAGCTTTCTTT. This sequence encodes CASSYMAGTEAFF.